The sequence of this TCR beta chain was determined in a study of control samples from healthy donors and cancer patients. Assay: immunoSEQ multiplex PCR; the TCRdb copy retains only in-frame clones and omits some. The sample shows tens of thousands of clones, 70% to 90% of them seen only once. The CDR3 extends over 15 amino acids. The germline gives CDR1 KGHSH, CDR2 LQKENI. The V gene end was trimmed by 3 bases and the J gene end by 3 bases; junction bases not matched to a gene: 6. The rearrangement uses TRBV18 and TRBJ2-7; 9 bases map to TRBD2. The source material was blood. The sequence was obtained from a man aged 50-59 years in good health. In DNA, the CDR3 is TGTGCCAGCTCACCGGGCGGGGGGGAAAACTACGAGCAGTACTTC. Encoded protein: CASSPGGGENYEQYF.